This T cell receptor beta chain was obtained from a study of blood T cell repertoires in COVID-19. Across the whole study: The origin of the acute and convalescent COVID-19 samples was the United States, Italy and Spain. T cells, B-cell-depleted T cells, or PBMCs supplied cDNA or gDNA.

The germline CDR1 and CDR2 sequences are MNHNY and SVGAGI (reference sequence). The CDR3 covers 13 residues. The V segment lost 2 bases and the J segment 12 bases; nucleotides outside the gene matches: 10. Some clones are missing from TCRdb's copy, which holds only in-frame ones; the method was immunoSEQ multiplex PCR. This sample has 180,000 or so clones; 80% to 90% occur once, and the top ten carry about 8.2%. This receptor was identified in a man aged 60 to 75 with acute or convalescent COVID-19. Sequenced material: peripheral blood. The chain employs TRBV6-6 and TRBJ2-7, with 7 nucleotides matching TRBD2. CDR3: CASSYDGRNVGYF. DNA for the CDR3: TGTGCCAGCAGTTACGACGGGAGGAATGTCGGGTACTTC.